These 27 T cell receptor beta chains were sequenced from one sample in a study of blood T cell repertoires in COVID-19. Data came from immunoSEQ multiplex PCR; TCRdb stores just in-frame clones and leaves some out. The sample carries 200,000 to 250,000 clones, 82% recorded once. Sequences were obtained from peripheral blood. These receptors came from a woman between 65 and 79 years old with COVID-19, enrolled during active disease.

This clone was found a few times. The chain links TRBV7-9 to TRBJ1-2; weak D call: TRBD1 (5 bases). The CDR3 is 15 residues long. Germline CDR1 SEHNR, CDR2 FQNEAQ (reference sequence). V gave up 7 bases and J gave up 0 bases, with 15 bases separating them. The chain's CDR3 is CASTKQSTANYGYTF. CDR3 nucleotides: TGTGCCAGCACGAAACAATCGACAGCTAACTATGGCTACACCTTC.

J is TRBJ2-2 and V is TRBV2, with D perhaps matching TRBD1 (5 bases). Germline V gene data show CDR1 as SNHLY and CDR2 as FYNNEI. CDR3 length: 18 amino acids. Deletions cut 6 bases from V and 0 bases from J, with 20 bases between. The CDR3 coding sequence is TGTGCCAGCAGGGGGCACTCCAACAACTCTCCGAACACCGGGGAGCTGTTTTTT. Translation gives CASRGHSNNSPNTGELFF.

V is TRBV18 and J is TRBJ2-1, with D unclear. With 3 bases removed from V and 0 bases from J, the gap between germline ends came to 9 bases. Germline-derived CDR1 and CDR2 are KGHSH and LQKENI. There are 15 residues in the CDR3. Here the CDR3 reads CASSPGSSSYNEQFF. The CDR3 DNA sequence: TGTGCCAGCTCACCCGGGTCGAGCTCCTACAATGAGCAGTTCTTC.

This rearrangement joins TRBV21-1 to TRBJ1-5; TRBD1 is the table's D call, not checked against the DNA. TRBV21-1 is a listed pseudogene. The CDR3 consists of 15 residues. The CDR3 region is CASSKDPRGHQPQHF. DNA of the CDR3: TGTGCCAGCAGCAAAGACCCCAGGGGACATCAGCCCCAGCATTTT.

J is TRBJ2-5 and V is TRBV2, with TRBD1 identical over 9 bases. The CDR3 extends over 14 amino acids. Per germline, CDR1 SNHLY and CDR2 FYNNEI. The V segment lost 5 bases and the J segment 3 bases; nucleotides outside the gene matches: 4. CDR3 residues: CASSPRTGEETQYF. The CDR3 nucleotides are TGTGCCAGCAGTCCCCGGACAGGGGAAGAGACCCAGTACTTC.

The chain links TRBV3-1 (or the pseudogene TRBV3-2) to TRBJ1-2; D remains ambiguous. There are 13 residues in the CDR3. CDR1 and CDR2 from the germline V gene are LGHDT and YNNKEL (reference sequence). V was trimmed by 3 bases and J by 4 bases, leaving 9 bases between them. The CDR3 protein is CASSQRQSYGYTF. CDR3 DNA: TGTGCCAGCAGCCAGAGGCAGTCCTATGGCTACACCTTC.

This clone was detected only a few times. The chain is built from TRBV28 and TRBJ2-1, with 13 positions matching TRBD2. V was clipped by 4 bases and J by 0 bases; unmatched bases: 9. Per the germline V gene, CDR1 is MDHEN and CDR2 is SYDVKM. The CDR3 runs to 19 residues. The CDR3 DNA reads as TGTGCCAGCAGTTCCCTTGGACTAGCGGGGGTAAGCTCCTACAATGAGCAGTTCTTC. It encodes CASSSLGLAGVSSYNEQFF.

The genes are TRBV2 and TRBJ2-5; 7 bases map to TRBD1. The CDR3 extends over 13 amino acids. The V and J ends lost 5 bases and 11 bases, in that order; junction bases with no gene match: 11. Germline CDR1 reads SNHLY; CDR2 reads FYNNEI. Here the CDR3 DNA reads TGTGCCAGCAGTTCCCCCTTAGACAGGGATCAGTACTTC. Its protein product is CASSSPLDRDQYF.

The chain uses TRBV9 and TRBJ1-1; D call uncertain. CDR1 is SGDLS, CDR2 YYNGEE, per germline. V shed 5 bases and J shed 1 base, with 6 bases lying between them. This CDR3 contains 12 residues. CDR3: CASSSQNTEAFF. CDR3 DNA sequence: TGTGCCAGCAGTTCCCAGAACACTGAAGCTTTCTTT.

V usage is TRBV28 and J usage is TRBJ2-1; 7 nucleotides align to TRBD2. V lost 3 bases to trimming and J lost 8 bases; unmatched junction nucleotides: 7. The germline gives CDR1 MDHEN, CDR2 SYDVKM. The CDR3 has 14 amino acids. DNA for the CDR3: TGTGCCAGCAGTTTGGGGGGGAACTCCGATGAGCAGTTCTTC. Amino acids: CASSLGGNSDEQFF.

The rearrangement links TRBV24-1 to TRBJ2-3; TRBD2 aligns across 9 bases. Germline V gene data show CDR1 as KGHDR and CDR2 as SFDVKD. V was pared by 6 bases and J by 6 bases, with 6 bases of the junction left unmatched. The CDR3 totals 14 residues. The CDR3 DNA reads TGTGCCACCAGTCCTAGCGGGATAGGCGATACGCAGTATTTT. Its protein product is CATSPSGIGDTQYF.

V is TRBV11-3 and J is TRBJ1-1, with a tentative D call TRBD1 (6 bases). The V gene lost 1 base and the J gene lost 5 bases, with 8 bases spanning the gap. Per germline, CDR1 SGHNT and CDR2 YENEEA. The CDR3 consists of 13 residues. The CDR3 sequence is CASSLGRGTEAFF. The CDR3 DNA sequence: TGTGCCAGCAGCTTAGGTAGGGGGACTGAAGCTTTCTTT.

The rearrangement links TRBV6-6 to TRBJ2-1; TRBD2 agrees at 8 bases. Germline lookup yields CDR1 MNHNY and CDR2 SVGAGI (reference sequence). J gave up 6 bases and V 6 bases, and 10 bases lay outside the gene matches. The CDR3 is 15 residues long. The CDR3 DNA sequence: TGTGCCAGCAGAGCCAATCCGGGACTAGTCAATGAGCAGTTCTTC. Protein: CASRANPGLVNEQFF.

This rearrangement joins TRBV3-1 (or the pseudogene TRBV3-2) to TRBJ1-5, with D hard to call. Germline-derived CDR1 and CDR2 are LGHDT and YNNKEL (reference sequence). V was pared by 0 bases and J by 7 bases, with 7 bases between. This CDR3 has 13 residues. The CDR3 DNA reads TGTGCCAGCAGCCAAGATAGGCGGCAGCCCCAGCATTTT. Its translation: CASSQDRRQPQHF.

This clone has more than one count but fewer than ten. The chain joins TRBV11-3 to TRBJ2-1; possibly TRBD1 for D (6 bases). The CDR3 runs 14 residues. V was shortened by 5 bases and J by 7 bases, with 15 bases between the two germline ends. CDR1 is SGHNT, CDR2 YENEEA, per germline. This chain's CDR3 is CASSQGTNRNEQFF. The CDR3 nucleotides are TGTGCCAGCAGCCAGGGGACAAATCGGAATGAGCAGTTCTTC.

This chain uses TRBV5-1 with TRBJ2-1; a possible D gene is TRBD2 (6 bases). This CDR3 comprises 15 residues. V lost 4 bases to trimming and J lost 4 bases, with 15 bases between them. CDR1 is SGHRS, CDR2 YFSETQ, per germline. The CDR3 loop reads CASSLTSFYYNEQFF. CDR3 coding DNA: TGCGCCAGCAGCCTTACTAGCTTCTATTACAATGAGCAGTTCTTC.

The chain is built from TRBV28 and TRBJ1-5, with D possibly matching TRBD1 (5 bases). The CDR3 runs 14 residues. CDR1 and CDR2 (germline): MDHEN, SYDVKM. The germline V and J ends were trimmed by 2 bases and 7 bases, with 12 bases remaining between them. CDR3 coding DNA: TGTGCCAGCAGTTTAATGGGGGGTCACCAGCCCCAGCATTTT. Translating it yields CASSLMGGHQPQHF.

The V and J genes are TRBV6-5 and TRBJ2-1; D remains unclear. The germline gives CDR1 MNHEY, CDR2 SVGAGI. The V and J ends lost 11 bases and 0 bases respectively, with 8 bases between them. This CDR3 spans 12 amino acids. The CDR3 is CALGVSYNEQFF. Here the CDR3 DNA reads TGTGCCCTGGGCGTCTCCTACAATGAGCAGTTCTTC.

This rearrangement joins TRBV7-2 to TRBJ1-4; D unclear. The ends were cut back, 4 bases at V and 7 bases at J, with 10 bases in the middle. CDR3 length: 13 amino acids. The germline gives CDR1 SGHTA, CDR2 FQGNSA. The CDR3 here is CASSYSQVEKLFF. DNA of the CDR3: TGTGCCAGCAGCTATTCGCAGGTTGAAAAACTGTTTTTT.

This clone was observed a handful of times. The chain is built from TRBV2 and TRBJ2-5, with 7 bases matching TRBD2. Unmatched junction bases numbered 6, after V lost 3 bases and J lost 2 bases. Germline V gene data show CDR1 as SNHLY and CDR2 as FYNNEI. This CDR3 contains 15 residues. The CDR3, as DNA: TGTGCCAGCAGTGACAGGGTAGCGGGTCAAGAGACCCAGTACTTC. Its translation: CASSDRVAGQETQYF.

The V gene is TRBV7-9, the J gene TRBJ2-1; tentative D call: TRBD2 (6 bases). The germline gives CDR1 SEHNR, CDR2 FQNEAQ (reference sequence). This CDR3 spans 17 amino acids. Trimming cost V 4 bases and J 1 base, with 17 bases left between them. The CDR3 here is CASSSLSGRTSYNEQFF. In DNA form, the CDR3 reads TGTGCCAGCAGCTCGCTGAGCGGGCGAACTTCCTACAATGAGCAGTTCTTC.

The gene calls are TRBV19 and TRBJ2-7; D perhaps matches TRBD1 (6 bases). Looked up from germline, CDR1 is LNHDA and CDR2 is SQIVND (reference sequence). Trimming removed 3 bases from V and 5 bases from J, with 20 bases in between. The CDR3 runs to 16 residues. CDR3 in DNA: TGTGCCAGTAGTATCAAGGACAGTCCCTGGGTTGACGAGCAGTACTTC. The encoded protein is CASSIKDSPWVDEQYF.

V gene TRBV19 combines with J gene TRBJ2-4, with 13 bases lining up with TRBD2. V lost 5 bases and J lost 7; bases outside the gene matches: 8. The CDR3 contains 16 residues. The germline V gene encodes CDR1 LNHDA and CDR2 SQIVND (reference sequence). The CDR3 DNA follows: TGTGCCAGTAGTCCCGCCCGGACTAGCGGGAGTAACATTCAGTACTTC. Translation: CASSPARTSGSNIQYF.

The chain joins TRBV28 to TRBJ2-7; possibly TRBD2 for D (6 bases). V lost 6 bases and J lost 7, with 25 bases in between. Germline assignment: CDR1 MDHEN and CDR2 SYDVKM. The length of the CDR3 is 16 residues. The CDR3 region is CASSSLGGRTFWEQYF. DNA of the CDR3: TGTGCCAGCAGCTCTCTAGGAGGGAGGACCTTCTGGGAGCAGTACTTC.

The CDR3 DNA reads as TGTGCCAGCTCACTCCTAACAGGGTACCAAGAGACCCAGTACTTC. Its translation is CASSLLTGYQETQYF. The chain combines TRBV18 with TRBJ2-5; weak D call: TRBD1 (6 bases). CDR1 and CDR2 (germline): KGHSH, LQKENI. This CDR3 has 15 amino acids. Trimming shortened V by 4 bases and J by 0 bases, and 12 bases separated the two germline ends.

The rearrangement uses TRBV19 and TRBJ2-2; a possible D gene is TRBD1 (5 bases). Germline CDR1 reads LNHDA; CDR2 reads SQIVND (reference sequence). The length of the CDR3 is 18 residues. With 1 base removed from V and 0 bases from J, the gap between germline ends came to 15 bases. CDR3 DNA sequence: TGTGCCAGTAGTATAGCAGGGTTTTCTATCGCGAACACCGGGGAGCTGTTTTTT. Its protein is CASSIAGFSIANTGELFF.

This rearrangement joins TRBV30 to TRBJ1-6, with 7 nucleotides matching TRBD1. Losses at the gene ends were 3 bases for V and 7 bases for J; bases not matched to a gene: 3. This CDR3 comprises 13 residues. CDR1 GTSNPN and CDR2 SVGIG come from the germline V gene (reference sequence). CDR3 in DNA: TGTGCCTGGAGGGGGGACAGCAATTCACCCCTCCACTTT. It yields the protein CAWRGDSNSPLHF.